The source of this TCR beta chain is a study of blood T cell repertoires in COVID-19. The wider study: The United States, Italy and Spain supplied acute and convalescent COVID-19 samples. Sources were T cells, B-cell-depleted T cells, or PBMCs; the material itself was cDNA or gDNA.

Clones were sequenced by immunoSEQ multiplex PCR, and TCRdb holds only the in-frame ones, with some missing. The sample yields 200,000 to 250,000 clones, 65% to 90% seen once. This CDR3 has 13 residues. Germline V gives CDR1 SGHTA, CDR2 FQGNSA. V shed 3 bases and J shed 3 bases, with 9 bases lying between them. This chain uses TRBV7-2 with TRBJ2-7; possible D gene TRBD1, 6 bases. Sequencing input: peripheral blood. The TCR sequence derives from an elderly man with acute or convalescent COVID-19. The CDR3, as DNA: TGTGCCAGCAGCTTGGGACACCGCTACGAGCAGTACTTC. It specifies CASSLGHRYEQYF.